The 22 T cell receptor beta chains below all came from one sample that was sequenced in a study of T cells in Graves' hyperthyroidism and ophthalmopathy (dated by TCRdb to between 2018 and 2020). The receptor library was made with multiplex PCR. This sample was sequenced with an Illumina HiSeq 2000. The TCR beta CDR3 regions were amplified from RNA transcripts. For the first round of RT-PCR on the TCR CDR3, the HTBI primer set was used together with the Qiagen OneStep RT-PCR kit. TCRdb reanalyzed the raw reads on its own, using fastp at Q25 for trimming and MiXCR for clone calling, and kept in-frame beta chains. Under each unique CDR3 protein, matching rows form one entry showing the most common genes and DNA. For this sample the table gives 550,000 to 800,000 distinct CDR3 sequences, of which roughly 17% were detected only once. The ten biggest clones cover less than 20% of the sample. The sequencing sample was made of blood. These receptors all come from a man aged 50 to 60 with Graves' hyperthyroidism.

This clonotype was recorded at least ten times. The chain links TRBV11-2 to TRBJ1-1, with D hard to call. Trimming took 5 bases from V and 5 from J, leaving 15 bases between them. The CDR3 contains 14 residues. CDR1 is SGHAT, CDR2 FQNNGV, per germline. CDR3 amino acids: CASSPEGVRTEAFF. CDR3 sequence (DNA): TGTGCCAGCAGCCCGGAGGGTGTGAGGACTGAAGCTTTCTTT.

This clonotype has a count of ten or more. The chain uses TRBV11-2 and TRBJ2-7; 10 bases fit TRBD2. V lost 5 bases, J lost 2 bases, and 12 bases stayed unmatched. The V gene's germline CDR1 is SGHAT and CDR2 FQNNGV. This CDR3 comprises 17 residues. CDR3 sequence reads: CASSATLGTSGTYEQYF. In DNA form, the CDR3 reads TGTGCCAGCAGCGCAACCCTCGGCACTAGCGGGACCTACGAGCAGTACTTC. Complete variable domain (other parts from reference TRBV11-2 and TRBJ2-7): EAGVAQSPRYKIIEKRQSVAFWCNPISGHATLYWYQQILGQGPKLLIQFQNNGVVDDSQLPKDRFSAERLKGVDSTLKIQPAKLEDSAVYLCASSATLGTSGTYEQYFGPGTRLTVT.

The sample holds many counts of this clonotype. V is TRBV7-8 and J is TRBJ1-2, with a possible D match to TRBD1 (6 bases). The CDR3 has 18 residues. Per germline, CDR1 SGHVS and CDR2 FQNEAQ. The V end was cut by 4 bases, the J end by 2 bases, with 23 bases between. CDR3: CASSSPPDMGHGNYGYTF. The CDR3, as DNA: TGTGCCAGCAGCTCACCCCCGGACATGGGACACGGAAACTATGGCTACACCTTC.

This clonotype was counted between two and nine times. The rearrangement uses TRBV6-1 and TRBJ2-4; D is uncertain. The germline V gene has CDR1 MNHNS and CDR2 SASEGT. The ends were cut back, 5 bases at V and 15 bases at J, with 11 bases in the middle. This CDR3 comprises 10 residues. The DNA of the CDR3 is TGTGCCAGCAGTACGACGGCGTGGTACTTC. Its translation: CASSTTAWYF.

In this sample, this clonotype turned up many times. The chain recombines TRBV2 with TRBJ1-2; tentative D call: TRBD1 (6 bases). This CDR3 has 15 residues. Germline lookup yields CDR1 SNHLY and CDR2 FYNNEI. V gave up 5 bases and J gave up 1 base, with 14 bases separating them. The CDR3 nucleotides are TGTGCCAGCAGTAAAAGGACAGATTATAACTATGGCTACACCTTC. Protein: CASSKRTDYNYGYTF.

The table lists this clonotype with many counts. The rearrangement joins TRBV28 to TRBJ1-2, with a possible D match to TRBD1 (6 bases). The CDR3 length is 14 residues. The germline CDR1 and CDR2 sequences are MDHEN and SYDVKM. Trimming removed 8 bases from V and 4 bases from J, with 17 bases in between. The CDR3, as DNA: TGTGCCAGCTCTTATATAGGGGGAAGCTATGGCTACACCTTC. It translates to CASSYIGGSYGYTF.

The rearrangement uses TRBV7-3 and TRBJ2-3; weak D call: TRBD2 (6 bases). The CDR3 spans 17 residues. V gave up 0 bases and J gave up 6 bases, with 19 bases separating them. Germline V gene lookup returns CDR1 SGHTA and CDR2 FQGTGA. CDR3 region: CASSLTSGGHGPDTQYF. CDR3 nucleotides: TGTGCCAGCAGCTTAACCTCCGGGGGTCATGGACCCGATACGCAGTATTTT.

The chain combines TRBV6-2 or TRBV6-3 with TRBJ2-2; 10 nucleotides agree with TRBD1. The CDR3 covers 13 residues. Germline V lookup: CDR1 MNHEY, CDR2 SVGEGT. Unmatched junction bases numbered 2, after V lost 8 bases and J lost 5 bases. The CDR3 DNA sequence: TGTGCCAGCCGACAGGGGGCAACCGGGGAGCTGTTTTTT. It codes for CASRQGATGELFF.

This clonotype occurred many times. The CDR3 region is CASSPNGQGREQYF. DNA for the CDR3: TGTGCCAGCTCACCGAATGGACAGGGGAGGGAGCAGTACTTC. J is TRBJ2-7 and V is TRBV18; 9 bases agree with TRBD1. The germline gives CDR1 KGHSH, CDR2 LQKENI. The V gene end was trimmed by 3 bases and the J gene end by 7 bases; junction bases not matched to a gene: 7. This CDR3 contains 14 residues.

This clonotype was recorded once. The CDR3 DNA reads TGTGCCAGCATAGGTAGCGGGAAGACCGGGGAGCTGTTTTTT. Translation: CASIGSGKTGELFF. The chain recombines TRBV6-2 or TRBV6-3 with TRBJ2-2; 8 nucleotides agree with TRBD2. The trim removed 7 bases at V and 5 bases at J, leaving 6 bases unmatched. The germline gives CDR1 MNHEY, CDR2 SVGEGT. The CDR3 totals 14 residues.

This clonotype was detected many times. The CDR3 DNA follows: TGTGCCAGCAAACGACTAGCGGGAGGGACTGTCTACGAGCAGTACTTC. Translation: CASKRLAGGTVYEQYF. The chain is built from TRBV6-1 and TRBJ2-7; 14 bases align to TRBD2. Per the germline V gene, CDR1 is MNHNS and CDR2 is SASEGT. J gave up 3 bases and V 7 bases, and 8 bases lay outside the gene matches. The CDR3 is 16 residues long.

This clonotype came up many times. This rearrangement joins TRBV2 to TRBJ2-7; 11 bases map to TRBD2. The junction had 4 bases not matched to a gene; V was cut back by 0 bases and J by 3 bases. This CDR3 contains 16 residues. From germline, CDR1 is SNHLY and CDR2 FYNNEI. The CDR3 DNA reads as TGTGCCAGCAGTGAAGCAGCGACTAGCGGGAACTACGAGCAGTACTTC. Amino acids: CASSEAATSGNYEQYF. Together with reference TRBV2 and TRBJ2-7, the CDR3 gives the full variable domain: EPEVTQTPSHQVTQMGQEVILRCVPISNHLYFYWYRQILGQKVEFLVSFYNNEISEKSEIFDDQFSVERPDGSNFTLKIRSTKLEDSAMYFCASSEAATSGNYEQYFGPGTRLTVT.

This clonotype was recorded at least ten times. The chain combines TRBV28 with TRBJ2-7, with TRBD2 matching over 10 bases. V was pared by 4 bases and J by 7 bases, with 13 bases of the junction left unmatched. The CDR3 contains 16 residues. Germline CDR1 and CDR2: MDHEN and SYDVKM. CDR3 sequence: CASSSSGLAGVVEQYF. The CDR3 DNA is TGTGCCAGCAGTTCCTCTGGGCTAGCGGGAGTAGTTGAGCAGTACTTC.

Only a few counts were recorded for this clonotype. J is TRBJ1-5 and V is TRBV10-3, with a possible D match to TRBD1 (5 bases). Per the germline V gene, CDR1 is ENHRY and CDR2 is SYGVKD. The V end was cut by 0 bases, the J end by 0 bases, with 9 bases between. CDR3 length equals 16 residues. CDR3 amino acids: CAISESGAYSNQPQHF. Written as DNA, the CDR3 is TGTGCCATCAGTGAGTCCGGGGCATATAGCAATCAGCCCCAGCATTTT.

This clonotype was counted at least ten times. The rearrangement uses TRBV28 and TRBJ2-3; D is perhaps TRBD1 (5 bases). The CDR3 contains 16 residues. Trimming left V 5 bases short and J 1 base short, with 16 bases between. Germline V gives CDR1 MDHEN, CDR2 SYDVKM. The CDR3 loop is CASSAPGFRGTDTQYF. DNA for the CDR3: TGTGCCAGCAGTGCCCCAGGGTTTCGGGGCACAGATACGCAGTATTTT.

This clonotype was recorded at least ten times. The chain employs TRBV6-6 and TRBJ2-5, with 10 bases aligning to TRBD2. CDR1 is MNHNY and CDR2 is SVGAGI in the germline V gene (reference sequence). The CDR3 is 18 residues long. After removal of 2 bases from V and 5 bases from J, the junction contained 14 bases not matched to a gene. In DNA form, the CDR3 reads TGTGCCAGCAGTTACACGCCTAGCGGGGGTCACATAGGGGAGACCCAGTACTTC. Amino acid sequence: CASSYTPSGGHIGETQYF.

This clonotype has at least ten counts. The V and J genes are TRBV27 and TRBJ2-5, with D perhaps matching TRBD2 (6 bases). The CDR3 loop spans 16 amino acids. V lost 3 bases to trimming and J lost 3 bases, with 17 bases between them. Germline V CDR1 and CDR2: MNHEY, SMNVEV (reference sequence). CDR3 residues: CASSFLVGGGEETQYF. CDR3 DNA: TGTGCCAGCAGTTTTTTGGTCGGGGGTGGAGAAGAGACCCAGTACTTC.

Only a few counts were recorded for this clonotype. The chain has TRBV20-1 and TRBJ1-1; 7 nucleotides line up with TRBD1. The J segment lost 2 bases and the V segment lost 6 bases, leaving 12 bases of the junction unmatched. This CDR3 has 15 amino acids. Per the germline V gene, CDR1 is DFQATT and CDR2 is SNEGSKA (reference sequence). This chain's CDR3 is CSADRDSTFNTEAFF. CDR3 nucleotide sequence: TGCAGTGCGGACCGGGACAGCACATTTAACACTGAAGCTTTCTTT.

This clonotype was seen many times. The V gene is TRBV15, the J gene TRBJ2-7; 9 bases match TRBD1. J lost 3 bases, V lost 1 base, and 7 bases had no gene match. The CDR3 runs to 16 residues. Germline CDR1 LNHNV, CDR2 YYDKDF (reference sequence). The CDR3 sequence is CATSRGRTGVDYEQYF. The DNA for the CDR3 is TGTGCCACCAGCAGAGGTAGGACAGGGGTGGACTACGAGCAGTACTTC. Supplemented by reference TRBV15 and TRBJ2-7, the full variable domain reads DAMVIQNPRYQVTQFGKPVTLSCSQTLNHNVMYWYQQKSSQAPKLLFHYYDKDFNNEADTPDNFQSRRPNTSFCFLDIRSPGLGDTAMYLCATSRGRTGVDYEQYFGPGTRLTVT.

This clonotype was observed a few times. This chain connects TRBV11-1 to TRBJ1-1; 7 nucleotides agree with TRBD1. Germline V gene lookup returns CDR1 SGHAT and CDR2 FQDESV (reference sequence). The CDR3 is 15 amino acids. V was clipped by 4 bases and J by 4 bases; unmatched bases: 9. CDR3: CASSYSTGAVTEAFF. CDR3 sequence (DNA): TGTGCCAGCAGCTACTCTACAGGGGCGGTCACTGAAGCTTTCTTT. Together with reference TRBV11-1 and TRBJ1-1, the CDR3 gives the full variable domain: EAEVAQSPRYKITEKSQAVAFWCDPISGHATLYWYRQILGQGPELLVQFQDESVVDDSQLPKDRFSAERLKGVDSTLKIQPAELGDSAMYLCASSYSTGAVTEAFFGQGTRLTVV.

This clonotype was observed at least ten times. The chain combines TRBV6-1 with TRBJ2-5, with D possibly TRBD1 on 5 matching bases. The CDR3 runs to 14 residues. The germline gives CDR1 MNHNS, CDR2 SASEGT. V was clipped by 6 bases and J by 0 bases, with 11 bases between them. The CDR3 coding sequence is TGTGCCAGCAGGCCGACAGCGTACCAAGAGACCCAGTACTTC. Amino acids: CASRPTAYQETQYF.

This clonotype was recorded many times. The CDR3 sequence: CASSRRYGNYGYTF. DNA of the CDR3: TGTGCCAGCAGCCGTCGGTACGGAAACTATGGCTACACCTTC. The rearrangement links TRBV3-1 to TRBJ1-2; no clear D. The germline V gene encodes CDR1 LGHDT and CDR2 YNNKEL (reference sequence). The CDR3 has 14 residues. Trimming took 4 bases from V and 2 from J, leaving 11 bases between them.